This T cell receptor beta chain came from a study of a mutant IDH1 vaccine in newly diagnosed glioma. Study as a whole: Among treated patients, around 62% were male and about 40% female, and mean age was about 40 years.

This clone has just a few counts. Antigen specificity is unknown. This CDR3 has 13 residues. The germline V gene encodes CDR1 GTSNPN and CDR2 SVGIG (reference sequence). Trimming shortened V by 3 bases and J by 5 bases, and 11 bases separated the two germline ends. The method was immunoSEQ multiplex PCR; TCRdb's version includes in-frame clones alone and lacks a portion of them. The sample yields roughly 25,000 clones, 83% seen once. Time point in this sample: week 35, safety follow-up. Vaccinated patients received 300 ug of mutant IDH1 20-mer peptide per dose, with topical imiquimod. The sequence was collected from a man aged 25 to 40 with glioma. The rearrangement uses TRBV30 and TRBJ1-5; D remains ambiguous. This specimen was PBMCs, taken from a glioma patient whose treatment included an IDH1 peptide vaccine. As DNA, the CDR3 is TGTGCCTGGAGCCCGGAATCCCATCAGCCCCAGCATTTT. Its protein is CAWSPESHQPQHF.